These 24 T cell receptor beta chains were sequenced from one sample in a study of blood T cell repertoires in COVID-19. The method was immunoSEQ multiplex PCR; TCRdb's version includes in-frame clones alone and lacks a portion of them. The table records more than 75,000 clones, roughly 88% of them present only once. The sequencing input was peripheral blood. All receptors derive from a woman between 65 and 79 years old with acute or convalescent COVID-19.

This clone was seen a single time. The V gene is TRBV27, the J gene TRBJ1-2, with 7 bases aligning to TRBD1. V lost 1 base to trimming and J lost 7 bases; unmatched junction nucleotides: 9. Germline values: CDR1 MNHEY, CDR2 SMNVEV (reference sequence). There are 15 residues in the CDR3. The DNA of the CDR3 is TGTGCCAGCAGTTTATTAGCAGGGGGTCTCTCTGGCTACACCTTC. It specifies CASSLLAGGLSGYTF.

V and J are TRBV28 and TRBJ1-4; tentative D call: TRBD1 (6 bases). Germline V gene data show CDR1 as MDHEN and CDR2 as SYDVKM. Trimming shortened V by 2 bases and J by 5 bases, and 12 bases separated the two germline ends. The CDR3 is 15 residues long. This CDR3 reads CASSLTTGLNEKLFF. The CDR3, as DNA: TGTGCCAGCAGTTTAACGACAGGTTTAAATGAAAAACTGTTTTTT.

This chain joins TRBV7-3 and TRBJ1-2, with 10 bases aligning to TRBD1. The germline gives CDR1 SGHTA, CDR2 FQGTGA. The CDR3 spans 16 residues. The junction had 11 bases not matched to a gene; V was cut back by 5 bases and J by 5 bases. The DNA of the CDR3 is TGTGCCAGCAGCCCCCAACCCTTGGGACAGGGGTATGGCTACACCTTC. It yields the protein CASSPQPLGQGYGYTF.

With regard to this clone: This same CDR3 is encoded by further DNA sequences in the sample. The chain uses TRBV2 and TRBJ2-7, with D unclear. This CDR3 is built from 11 residues. Germline CDR1 and CDR2: SNHLY and FYNNEI. V was shortened by 4 bases and J by 4 bases, with 5 bases between the two germline ends. The CDR3 is CASSALYEQYF. DNA for the CDR3: TGTGCCAGCAGTGCGTTATACGAGCAGTACTTC.

This clone came up once. The chain links TRBV6-5 to TRBJ1-5, with 7 positions matching TRBD1. Unmatched junction bases numbered 3, after V lost 6 bases and J lost 7 bases. CDR1 MNHEY and CDR2 SVGAGI come from the germline V gene. The CDR3 contains 12 residues. CDR3 bases: TGTGCCAGCAGAGCAGGGGGGCAGCCCCAGCATTTT. Translated, it gives CASRAGGQPQHF.

V is TRBV5-1 and J is TRBJ2-7; 10 nucleotides agree with TRBD1. V trimming: 3 bases; J trimming: 2 bases; junction bases outside the gene matches: 5. CDR3 length equals 15 residues. The germline V gene has CDR1 SGHRS and CDR2 YFSETQ. In nucleotides, the CDR3 is TGCGCCAGCAGCTCCGGGACAGGGGTCGCCTACGAGCAGTACTTC. It encodes CASSSGTGVAYEQYF. The entire variable domain, with the rest obtained from reference TRBV5-1 and TRBJ2-7, is as follows: KAGVTQTPRYLIKTRGQQVTLSCSPISGHRSVSWYQQTPGQGLQFLFEYFSETQRNKGNFPGRFSGRQFSNSRSEMNVSTLELGDSALYLCASSSGTGVAYEQYFGPGTRLTVT.

This sequence joins TRBV2 and TRBJ2-7, with D hard to call. CDR3 length equals 11 residues. V was cut by 8 bases and J by 4 bases, with 9 bases left in between. Per germline, CDR1 SNHLY and CDR2 FYNNEI. CDR3 amino acids: CASLHGYEQYF. CDR3 sequence (DNA): TGTGCCAGCCTTCACGGGTACGAGCAGTACTTC.

V usage is TRBV13 and J usage is TRBJ2-1; D is uncertain. CDR1 PRHDT and CDR2 FYEKMQ come from the germline V gene (reference sequence). Trimming removed 0 bases from V and 6 bases from J, with 3 bases in between. The CDR3 length is 12 residues. DNA for the CDR3: TGTGCCAGCAGCTTAGGCGGCAATGAGCAGTTCTTC. It specifies CASSLGGNEQFF.

This clone is a singleton in its sample. Written as DNA, the CDR3 is TGTGCCAGCAGCGTTGCGGCCTATGGCTACACCTTC. This sequence encodes CASSVAAYGYTF. V gene TRBV9 combines with J gene TRBJ1-2; D call uncertain. The germline V and J ends were trimmed by 2 bases and 4 bases, with 6 bases remaining between them. Germline V gene sequence: CDR1 SGDLS, CDR2 YYNGEE. The CDR3 is 12 residues long.

The chain employs TRBV7-9 and TRBJ1-2, with 8 positions matching TRBD1. The CDR3 runs 15 residues. V shed 3 bases, J shed 3 bases, and the junction held 6 bases outside the gene matches. Germline CDR1 is SEHNR and CDR2 is FQNEAQ (reference sequence). The CDR3 region is CASSLGEQGDYGYTF. The CDR3 DNA follows: TGTGCCAGCAGCTTGGGTGAACAGGGGGACTATGGCTACACCTTC. Full variable domain (missing parts from reference TRBV7-9 and TRBJ1-2): DTGVSQNPRHKITKRGQNVTFRCDPISEHNRLYWYRQTLGQGPEFLTYFQNEAQLEKSRLLSDRFSAERPKGSFSTLEIQRTEQGDSAMYLCASSLGEQGDYGYTFGSGTRLTVV.

The chain uses TRBV5-1 and TRBJ2-5; D gene unclear. The germline gives CDR1 SGHRS, CDR2 YFSETQ. V was trimmed by 4 bases and J by 1 base, leaving 11 bases between them. CDR3 length: 14 amino acids. CDR3 sequence (DNA): TGCGCCAGCAGCACGGGTACGACCCAAGAGACCCAGTACTTC. This encodes CASSTGTTQETQYF.

In its sample, this clone was seen once. The chain is built from TRBV27 and TRBJ2-1; the match to TRBD1 covers 7 bases. The V and J ends lost 5 bases and 9 bases, in that order; junction bases with no gene match: 16. The CDR3 totals 16 residues. The germline gives CDR1 MNHEY, CDR2 SMNVEV (reference sequence). This CDR3 reads CASSPSPGQNSLEQFF. In DNA form, the CDR3 reads TGTGCCAGCAGTCCTAGTCCGGGACAGAACTCCCTTGAGCAGTTCTTC.

V is TRBV7-2 and J is TRBJ2-2; 13 positions agree with TRBD2. The germline V gene has CDR1 SGHTA and CDR2 FQGNSA. The CDR3 is 16 amino acids. J lost 7 bases, V lost 6 bases, and 8 bases had no gene match. This CDR3 reads CASRLTSGGAVGELFF. CDR3 nucleotides: TGTGCCAGCAGGTTAACTAGCGGGGGGGCCGTCGGGGAGCTGTTTTTT.

The V gene is TRBV11-3, the J gene TRBJ1-1, with TRBD1 as a possible D gene (5 bases). Per the germline V gene, CDR1 is SGHNT and CDR2 is YENEEA. CDR3 length: 15 amino acids. Trimming took off 0 bases at V and 6 bases at J, with 14 bases between the two ends. CDR3 nucleotides: TGTGCCAGCAGCTTAGATGGGGGGATTTTGTCTGAAGCTTTCTTT. Translation gives CASSLDGGILSEAFF.

CDR3 in DNA: TGTGCCAGCAGCCGAGGACAGGCCAACACAGATACGCAGTATTTT. It specifies CASSRGQANTDTQYF. The chain recombines TRBV9 with TRBJ2-3; TRBD1 matches 7 bases. J gave up 2 bases and V 4 bases, and 7 bases lay outside the gene matches. Germline V gene data show CDR1 as SGDLS and CDR2 as YYNGEE. The CDR3 runs to 15 residues.

The V call is TRBV19, the J call TRBJ1-4; D may be TRBD1 (6 bases). Trimming took 6 bases from V and 5 from J, leaving 13 bases between them. Per germline, CDR1 LNHDA and CDR2 SQIVND (reference sequence). CDR3 length: 14 amino acids. CDR3 nucleotides: TGTGCCAGTAGCATACGGACAGCGAATGAAAAACTGTTTTTT. Protein sequence: CASSIRTANEKLFF. The whole variable domain, filled in from reference TRBV19 and TRBJ1-4, reads DGGITQSPKYLFRKEGQNVTLSCEQNLNHDAMYWYRQDPGQGLRLIYYSQIVNDFQKGDIAEGYSVSREKKESFPLTVTSAQKNPTAFYLCASSIRTANEKLFFGSGTQLSVL.

This chain uses TRBV3-1 (or the pseudogene TRBV3-2) with TRBJ1-2; D perhaps matches TRBD1 (6 bases). The germline gives CDR1 LGHDT, CDR2 YNNKEL (reference sequence). V lost 3 bases and J lost 4, with 15 bases in between. This CDR3 contains 15 residues. The CDR3 sequence is CASSHQGGGPYGYTF. In nucleotides, the CDR3 is TGTGCCAGCAGCCACCAAGGGGGGGGGCCCTATGGCTACACCTTC.

The V and J genes are TRBV10-2 and TRBJ1-2; D remains ambiguous. Germline V gene lookup returns CDR1 WSHSY and CDR2 SAAADI. The ends were cut back, 0 bases at V and 4 bases at J, with 18 bases in the middle. The CDR3 has 17 residues. The CDR3 DNA sequence: TGCGCCAGCAGTGAGTCTCGTATCGGCGGAGGGAGCTATGGCTACACCTTC. Translating gives CASSESRIGGGSYGYTF.

This chain uses TRBV2 with TRBJ1-5; 8 bases are a match to TRBD1. J lost 5 bases, V lost 5 bases, and 8 bases had no gene match. The length of the CDR3 is 15 residues. CDR1 is SNHLY, CDR2 FYNNEI, per germline. CDR3 protein: CASSPDREGYQPQHF. CDR3 DNA: TGTGCCAGCAGTCCGGACAGGGAAGGCTATCAGCCCCAGCATTTT.

This clone is a singleton in its sample. V usage is TRBV3-1 (or the pseudogene TRBV3-2) and J usage is TRBJ1-3; no reliable D call. Germline loops: CDR1 LGHDT, CDR2 YNNKEL (reference sequence). V was trimmed by 7 bases and J by 0 bases, leaving 10 bases between them. The CDR3 consists of 14 residues. This CDR3 reads CASTGIRSGNTIYF. CDR3 in DNA: TGTGCCAGCACAGGAATTCGCTCTGGAAACACCATATATTTT.

In this sample, this clone turned up a few times. The rearrangement uses TRBV4-2 and TRBJ1-5, with 8 positions matching TRBD1. CDR1 and CDR2 (germline): LGHNA, YNFKEQ. Germline trimming cut 0 bases from V and 6 bases from J; bases unmatched to any gene: 4. This CDR3 has 15 residues. In DNA form, the CDR3 reads TGTGCCAGCAGCCAAGATTCAGGGGGCTCTCAGCCCCAGCATTTT. Its translation is CASSQDSGGSQPQHF.

The rearrangement joins TRBV5-1 to TRBJ2-1; 8 bases map to TRBD1. Germline V gene sequence: CDR1 SGHRS, CDR2 YFSETQ. The V segment lost 4 bases and the J segment 9 bases; nucleotides outside the gene matches: 12. This CDR3 is built from 15 residues. The CDR3 coding sequence is TGCGCCAGCAGCCCAAGCGTTCAGGGGGCAGGTGAGCAGTTCTTC. Protein sequence: CASSPSVQGAGEQFF.

The chain combines TRBV7-8 with TRBJ2-3; 10 bases are a match to TRBD2. With 5 bases clipped from V and 6 bases from J, the junction kept 11 bases outside the gene matches. The CDR3 totals 16 residues. Germline loops: CDR1 SGHVS, CDR2 FQNEAQ. The CDR3 sequence is CASSPLAGGGEDTQYF. The CDR3 DNA reads TGTGCCAGCAGCCCATTAGCGGGAGGTGGAGAGGATACGCAGTATTTT.

This clone was seen a few times. The rearrangement links TRBV6-5 to TRBJ1-2; 11 bases line up with TRBD1. V was clipped by 4 bases and J by 8 bases; unmatched bases: 6. Germline CDR1 MNHEY, CDR2 SVGAGI. The CDR3 spans 14 residues. Here the CDR3 DNA reads TGTGCCAGCAGTTTGGGACAGGGGGTAGTCGGCTACACCTTC. It yields the protein CASSLGQGVVGYTF.